This T cell receptor (beta chain) was recovered during a study of cytomegalovirus exposure and HLA in healthy donors. The overall study: As an earlier analysis found, 150 million to 200 million T cells yielded approximately 100 million unique TCR beta sequences. General study findings and limits: In a later analysis, CMV-associated beta chains were mostly HLA-associated, it appeared. Researchers catalogued 160 or so TCR beta chains as cytomegalovirus-associated.

The germline V and J ends were trimmed by 3 bases and 9 bases, with 8 bases remaining between them. Germline V gives CDR1 SGHTA, CDR2 FQGNSA. This CDR3 is built from 11 residues. Vbeta (60) and Jbeta (13) primers were used in the PCR. The method was immunoSEQ multiplex PCR; TCRdb's version includes in-frame clones alone and lacks a portion of them. This table holds over 150,000 clones, around 80% found once. Remarks on this clone: Its matching antigen is unknown.

This TCR came from a woman in her 30s in good health and CMV-seropositive. Sequencing input: PBMCs. V and J are TRBV7-2 and TRBJ1-1; D is perhaps TRBD1 (6 bases). CDR3 region: CASSFGQQAFF. CDR3 coding DNA: TGTGCCAGCAGCTTTGGACAGCAAGCTTTCTTT.